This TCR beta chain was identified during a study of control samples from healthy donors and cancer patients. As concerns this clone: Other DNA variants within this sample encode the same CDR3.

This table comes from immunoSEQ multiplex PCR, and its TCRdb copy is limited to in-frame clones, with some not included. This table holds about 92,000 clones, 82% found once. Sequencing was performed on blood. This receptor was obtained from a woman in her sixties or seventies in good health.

In DNA, the CDR3 is TGTGCCAGCAGTGCTTCAGGGTATGGCTACACCTTC. Amino acids: CASSASGYGYTF. This rearrangement joins TRBV2 to TRBJ1-2; possible D gene TRBD1, 5 bases. The germline V gene encodes CDR1 SNHLY and CDR2 FYNNEI. The CDR3 has 12 amino acids. V lost 4 bases and J lost 5, with 8 bases in between.